The rows below give T cell receptor beta chains drawn from one sample of a study of T cell responses to AZD1222 COVID-19 vaccine. The repertoire was sequenced with immunoSEQ multiplex PCR; TCRdb's copy has only in-frame clones and lacks some. The sample records about 56,000 clones, 80% to 90% being singletons. Sample: peripheral blood, taken on day 0 of AZD1222 vaccination. The receptors originated from an adult in good health. Each CDR3 is given with its conserved first and last residue. The D gene is left open where the match is weak. The size of a clone is reported for some rows only, either as once, few or many, or as a class for expanded clones.

v_gene	abundance	d_gene	j_gene	len	CDR3nt	CDR3aa
TRBV9	NA	TRBD1	TRBJ1-6	15	TGTGCCAGCAGCGTAGGCAGGGGGCAAAATTCACCCCTCCACTTT	CASSVGRGQNSPLHF
TRBV19	NA	TRBD1	TRBJ1-5	15	TGTGCCAGTAGTAAGGTGGACAGGGACGTCAAGCCCCAGCATTTT	CASSKVDRDVKPQHF
TRBV5-1	NA	NA	TRBJ1-4	13	TGCGCCAGCAGCTTGGCCGAGCATGAAAAACTGTTTTTT	CASSLAEHEKLFF
TRBV7-3	NA	TRBD1	TRBJ2-3	15	TGTGCCAGCAGCCTAGGGACAGCTCTCACAGATACGCAGTATTTT	CASSLGTALTDTQYF
TRBV2	few	NA	TRBJ1-6	14	TGTGCCAGCAGTGTTGAGTCGGGTAATTCACCCCTCCACTTT	CASSVESGNSPLHF
TRBV28	NA	NA	TRBJ1-6	14	TGTGCCAGCAGGAATACAGGGACTAATTCACCCCTCCACTTT	CASRNTGTNSPLHF
TRBV29-1	few	TRBD1	TRBJ1-2	18	TGCAGCGTTGAAGAGGCCAGGGGGCCGGGCATTACTAACTATGGCTACACCTTC	CSVEEARGPGITNYGYTF
TRBV20-1	NA	NA	TRBJ2-7	11	TGCAGTCGGGGGAAGTCCTACGAGCAGTACTTC	CSRGKSYEQYF
TRBV19	NA	TRBD1	TRBJ2-7	14	TGTGCCAGTAGTAGGGACAGGGGGCTCTACGAGCAGTACTTC	CASSRDRGLYEQYF
TRBV6-4	once	TRBD1	TRBJ2-7	14	TGTGCCAGCAGTGACACGGACAGGGTCTACGAGCAGTACTTC	CASSDTDRVYEQYF
TRBV2	once	NA	TRBJ1-2	11	TGTGCCAGCAGGTTCTGGGATGGCTACACCTTC	CASRFWDGYTF
TRBV5-6	NA	TRBD2	TRBJ2-1	17	TGTGCCAGCAGCTTGAGCGCGGGGGGATTTGTTTACAATGAGCAGTTCTTC	CASSLSAGGFVYNEQFF
TRBV10-3	NA	NA	TRBJ1-5	15	TGTGCCATCAGTGAGTCGAAGGGCCAGGGTCAGCCCCAGCATTTT	CAISESKGQGQPQHF
TRBV3-1/TRBV3-2	NA	TRBD2	TRBJ2-2	16	TGTGCCAGCAGCCAACGACTAGCGGGGGGGCACGGGGAGCTGTTTTTT	CASSQRLAGGHGELFF
TRBV5-5	NA	TRBD1	TRBJ2-5	13	TGTGCCAGCCTACGCCGGGACAGTGAGACCCAGTACTTC	CASLRRDSETQYF
TRBV6-5	NA	NA	TRBJ2-2	14	TGTGCCAGCAGACCTCCACCGAACACCGGGGAGCTGTTTTTT	CASRPPPNTGELFF
TRBV28	NA	NA	TRBJ1-3	13	TGTGCCTGTAAACAGGTGACTGGAAACACCATATATTTT	CACKQVTGNTIYF
TRBV18	NA	NA	TRBJ1-2	11	TGTGCCAGCTCAAAGGGCGATGGCTACACCTTC	CASSKGDGYTF
TRBV6-1	NA	TRBD1	TRBJ1-6	15	TGTGCCAGCAGTGAAAACAGGGGCAGAAATTCACCCCTCCACTTT	CASSENRGRNSPLHF
TRBV28	NA	NA	TRBJ1-3	13	TGTGCCAGCAGTTTAATGAGAGGAAACACCATATATTTT	CASSLMRGNTIYF
TRBV9	NA	NA	TRBJ2-1	14	TGTGCCAGCAGCGCCTCTGGCGCCTACAATGAGCAGTTCTTC	CASSASGAYNEQFF
TRBV28	NA	NA	TRBJ2-5	14	TGTGCCAGCAGAACAAAGTGGCGAGGGGAGACCCAGTACTTC	CASRTKWRGETQYF
TRBV11-2	NA	NA	TRBJ1-2	13	TGTGCCAGCAGCCTACGGTCGGATTATGGCTACACCTTC	CASSLRSDYGYTF
TRBV4-2	NA	NA	TRBJ2-7	15	TGTGCCAGCAGCCAAGCTCGCAGGGGGGCCTACGAGCAGTACTTC	CASSQARRGAYEQYF
TRBV11-2	NA	TRBD1	TRBJ2-3	14	TGTGCCAGCAGCTCGGACAGGGTTACAGATACGCAGTATTTT	CASSSDRVTDTQYF
TRBV28	NA	TRBD1	TRBJ1-2	15	TGTGCCAGCAGCACCCAGACGGGACAGGGGGCTGGCTACACCTTC	CASSTQTGQGAGYTF
TRBV5-1	NA	NA	TRBJ2-1	13	TGCGCCAGCAGCTTGGGGGACTACAATGAGCAGTTCTTC	CASSLGDYNEQFF